These 26 T cell receptor beta chains were all obtained from the same sample, sequenced in a study of T cells after yellow fever vaccination. TCRdb ran MiXCR on the 5' RACE reads and lists one entry per CDR3 protein. The sample includes some 500,000 distinct CDR3 sequences, roughly 12% of them seen just once. Sequencing was performed on PBMCs, taken on the day of the yellow fever booster vaccination. The source is a man aged 30 to 39 who received the YFV17D yellow fever vaccine.

The rearrangement joins TRBV11-2 to TRBJ2-1, with D hard to call. Trimming stripped 0 bases from V and 3 bases from J, with 15 bases between. Germline values: CDR1 SGHAT, CDR2 FQNNGV. There are 17 residues in the CDR3. The CDR3 spells CASSLEKRSDLYNEQFF. CDR3 coding DNA: TGTGCCAGCAGCTTAGAAAAACGTTCGGACCTCTACAATGAGCAGTTCTTC.

A few counts support this clonotype. The chain joins TRBV20-1 to TRBJ2-3; no clear D. The CDR3 loop spans 13 amino acids. With 3 bases removed from V and 1 base from J, the gap between germline ends came to 8 bases. Germline-derived CDR1 and CDR2 are DFQATT and SNEGSKA (reference sequence). The CDR3 protein is CSARFPGTDTQYF. The CDR3 DNA is TGCAGTGCTAGGTTTCCTGGCACAGATACGCAGTATTTT.

This clonotype was seen more than once but under ten times. This chain connects TRBV3-1 to TRBJ1-4; D is unresolved. In germline, CDR1 is LGHDT, CDR2 YNNKEL (reference sequence). Between the trimmed V and J ends, which lost 1 base and 0 bases, there was a span of 9 bases. The CDR3 consists of 16 residues. CDR3 nucleotides: TGTGCCAGCAGCCAAGGATTGTCAGCAACTAATGAAAAACTGTTTTTT. Residues: CASSQGLSATNEKLFF.

The chain links TRBV5-1 to TRBJ2-5; D uncertain. Germline values: CDR1 SGHRS, CDR2 YFSETQ. The CDR3 runs 13 residues. V was clipped by 1 base and J by 5 bases, with 9 bases between them. CDR3 residues: CASSLLEMETQYF. As DNA, the CDR3 is TGCGCCAGCAGCTTGCTCGAAATGGAGACCCAGTACTTC. The variable domain in full, completed from reference TRBV5-1 and TRBJ2-5, reads KAGVTQTPRYLIKTRGQQVTLSCSPISGHRSVSWYQQTPGQGLQFLFEYFSETQRNKGNFPGRFSGRQFSNSRSEMNVSTLELGDSALYLCASSLLEMETQYFGPGTRLLVL.

This chain connects TRBV19 to TRBJ2-7, with 9 bases identical to TRBD1. The CDR3 is made up of 14 amino acids. Germline values: CDR1 LNHDA, CDR2 SQIVND (reference sequence). V was clipped by 9 bases and J by 3 bases; unmatched bases: 9. The CDR3 bases are TGTGCCAGCCGGGACAGGGCAGTAGGCTACGAGCAGTACTTC. It specifies CASRDRAVGYEQYF.

The table lists this clonotype with a few counts. This chain links TRBV27 with TRBJ1-2; D is unresolved. There are 14 residues in the CDR3. Trimming took 3 bases from V and 2 from J, leaving 10 bases between them. Germline V gene lookup returns CDR1 MNHEY and CDR2 SMNVEV (reference sequence). CDR3 sequence (DNA): TGTGCCAGCAGTTTCGGAGGGAGGAACTATGGCTACACCTTC. Its protein is CASSFGGRNYGYTF.

This clonotype was counted a few times. The V and J genes are TRBV7-2 and TRBJ2-2, with no clear D. Germline CDR1 and CDR2: SGHTA and FQGNSA. Trimming cost V 1 base and J 6 bases, with 9 bases left between them. The CDR3 loop spans 14 amino acids. The CDR3 spells CASSLGFSAGELFF. The CDR3 DNA is TGTGCCAGCAGCTTAGGTTTTTCGGCCGGGGAGCTGTTTTTT.

The V call is TRBV4-3, the J call TRBJ1-1, with D perhaps matching TRBD1 (5 bases). CDR1 and CDR2 (germline): LGHNA, YSLEER. CDR3 length: 14 residues. Trimming cost V 2 bases and J 1 base, with 8 bases left between them. CDR3 region: CASSQSRENTEAFF. The CDR3 DNA sequence: TGCGCCAGCAGCCAATCCAGGGAGAACACTGAAGCTTTCTTT.

The chain has TRBV7-2 and TRBJ2-3; possibly TRBD2 for D (6 bases). This CDR3 has 13 amino acids. The ends were cut back, 9 bases at V and 2 bases at J, with 12 bases in the middle. Germline assignment: CDR1 SGHTA and CDR2 FQGNSA. The CDR3 bases are TGTGCCAGTCGTAGCGGTGTCACAGATACGCAGTATTTT. Amino acid sequence: CASRSGVTDTQYF.

This clonotype has at least ten counts. The chain employs TRBV12-3 or TRBV12-4 and TRBJ1-4; D not certain. The germline V and J ends were trimmed by 3 bases and 3 bases, with 5 bases remaining between them. This CDR3 is built from 13 residues. CDR3 nucleotide sequence: TGTGCCAGCAGTTTCCGGGCTAATGAAAAACTGTTTTTT. As protein: CASSFRANEKLFF.

This clonotype has more than one count but fewer than ten. The chain recombines TRBV14 with TRBJ2-7; 14 bases are shared with TRBD2. With 0 bases clipped from V and 7 bases from J, the junction kept 17 bases outside the gene matches. Germline V gene sequence: CDR1 SGHDN, CDR2 FVKESK. The CDR3 length is 20 residues. CDR3 nucleotides: TGTGCCAGCAGCCAAGAACTTCCGGGACTAGCGGGAGCGGTTGGGCGGGAGCAGTACTTC. Translating gives CASSQELPGLAGAVGREQYF.

This clonotype was seen a handful of times. The rearrangement joins TRBV9 to TRBJ2-1; 8 nucleotides match TRBD2. Looked up from germline, CDR1 is SGDLS and CDR2 is YYNGEE. The length of the CDR3 is 16 residues. The trim removed 3 bases at V and 3 bases at J, leaving 8 bases unmatched. This chain's CDR3 is CASSAGGGRLYNEQFF. In nucleotides, the CDR3 is TGTGCCAGCAGCGCGGGTGGCGGGAGGCTCTACAATGAGCAGTTCTTC.

The chain is built from TRBV30 and TRBJ1-4; D perhaps matches TRBD1 (5 bases). V gave up 2 bases and J gave up 10 bases, with 17 bases separating them. Per the germline V gene, CDR1 is GTSNPN and CDR2 is SVGIG (reference sequence). This CDR3 spans 14 amino acids. The CDR3 DNA is TGTGCCTGGAGTCCTGTCATCGGGGCGGGAAAACTGTTTTTT. Amino acid sequence: CAWSPVIGAGKLFF.

V and J are TRBV12-3 or TRBV12-4 and TRBJ2-5, with D perhaps matching TRBD2 (6 bases). Trimming removed 5 bases at V and 1 base at J, with 20 bases between. CDR3 size: 17 residues. CDR3 residues: CASSPRARVGGQETQYF. In DNA form, the CDR3 reads TGTGCCAGCAGTCCCCGGGCTCGGGTGGGGGGCCAAGAGACCCAGTACTTC.

This rearrangement joins TRBV9 to TRBJ2-1, with D perhaps matching TRBD2 (5 bases). The germline V gene has CDR1 SGDLS and CDR2 YYNGEE. Trimming removed 0 bases at V and 4 bases at J, with 14 bases between. This CDR3 is built from 16 residues. The CDR3 is CASSVGMSGGYNEQFF. CDR3 nucleotide sequence: TGTGCCAGCAGCGTAGGGATGAGCGGAGGTTACAATGAGCAGTTCTTC. Combining the CDR3 with reference TRBV9 and TRBJ2-1 gives the whole variable domain DSGVTQTPKHLITATGQRVTLRCSPRSGDLSVYWYQQSLDQGLQFLIQYYNGEERAKGNILERFSAQQFPDLHSELNLSSLELGDSALYFCASSVGMSGGYNEQFFGPGTRLTVL.

The chain combines TRBV10-3 with TRBJ2-3; unclear D gene. Germline values: CDR1 ENHRY, CDR2 SYGVKD. The CDR3 covers 11 residues. The V end was cut by 8 bases, the J end by 5 bases, with 8 bases between. CDR3 in DNA: TGTGCCATCTTCCCCCGAGATACGCAGTATTTT. Translation gives CAIFPRDTQYF.

The rearrangement uses TRBV12-3 or TRBV12-4 and TRBJ2-3; D remains unclear. CDR3 size: 13 residues. Trimming took 6 bases from V and 1 from J, leaving 8 bases between them. In DNA form, the CDR3 reads TGTGCCAGCAGCCCAGTGGGCACAGATACGCAGTATTTT. Translation gives CASSPVGTDTQYF.

This clonotype occurred a few times. The rearrangement uses TRBV5-1 and TRBJ1-6; the match to TRBD1 covers 10 bases. This CDR3 spans 17 amino acids. V gave up 0 bases and J gave up 8 bases; unmatched junction bases: 8. Germline V gene data show CDR1 as SGHRS and CDR2 as YFSETQ. The CDR3 DNA reads TGCGCCAGCAGCTTGGCCAGGGACAGGGGACCGCATTCACCCCTCCACTTT. The encoded protein is CASSLARDRGPHSPLHF.

This sequence joins TRBV20-1 and TRBJ2-2, with 7 nucleotides matching TRBD2. V trimming: 6 bases; J trimming: 6 bases; junction bases outside the gene matches: 7. Germline lookup yields CDR1 DFQATT and CDR2 SNEGSKA (reference sequence). The length of the CDR3 is 13 residues. CDR3 region: CSAEGRVPGELFF. DNA of the CDR3: TGCAGTGCCGAAGGGAGGGTTCCCGGGGAGCTGTTTTTT.

The chain uses TRBV20-1 and TRBJ2-7, with TRBD2 matching 8 bases. The trim removed 0 bases at V and 4 bases at J, leaving 11 bases unmatched. Germline V lookup: CDR1 DFQATT, CDR2 SNEGSKA (reference sequence). This CDR3 comprises 16 residues. In DNA form, the CDR3 reads TGCAGTGCTAGAGATCCCTCCGGGACTAGAGTTTACGAGCAGTACTTC. It codes for CSARDPSGTRVYEQYF.

The chain joins TRBV5-1 to TRBJ1-4; 8 nucleotides match TRBD1. Trimming removed 3 bases from V and 6 bases from J; junction bases left unmatched: 4. There are 14 residues in the CDR3. Germline V gives CDR1 SGHRS, CDR2 YFSETQ. CDR3 sequence (DNA): TGCGCCAGCAGCTCCGGACAGGGCGATGAAAAACTGTTTTTT. Protein sequence: CASSSGQGDEKLFF.

This clonotype was observed many times. This rearrangement joins TRBV12-3 or TRBV12-4 to TRBJ2-5; TRBD1 agrees at 11 bases. The CDR3 covers 13 residues. Trimming at V came to 5 bases and at J to 9 bases, leaving 5 bases not matched to a gene. The CDR3: CASSPRDRGSQYF. CDR3 nucleotide sequence: TGTGCCAGCAGTCCCCGGGACAGGGGGTCCCAGTACTTC.

This clonotype was seen a handful of times. V and J are TRBV14 and TRBJ1-2; 9 bases match TRBD1. The CDR3 totals 14 residues. Trimming took 3 bases from V and 6 from J; bases not matched to a gene: 5. From germline, CDR1 is SGHDN and CDR2 FVKESK. The CDR3 region is CASSHSDRGNGYTF. CDR3 in DNA: TGTGCCAGCAGCCACTCGGACAGGGGTAATGGCTACACCTTC.

The V call is TRBV19, the J call TRBJ1-5; perhaps TRBD1 as D (5 bases). The germline V gene has CDR1 LNHDA and CDR2 SQIVND (reference sequence). The CDR3 length is 14 residues. V shed 4 bases and J shed 3 bases, with 10 bases lying between them. Written as DNA, the CDR3 is TGTGCCAGTAGTAATGGGGGAGTCAATCAGCCCCAGCATTTT. Translation gives CASSNGGVNQPQHF. Full variable domain (outside the CDR3, taken from reference TRBV19 and TRBJ1-5): DGGITQSPKYLFRKEGQNVTLSCEQNLNHDAMYWYRQDPGQGLRLIYYSQIVNDFQKGDIAEGYSVSREKKESFPLTVTSAQKNPTAFYLCASSNGGVNQPQHFGDGTRLSIL.

Written as DNA, the CDR3 is TGTGCCAGCAGTTACTCGATCGGGGGGGAGCAGTACTTC. Translated: CASSYSIGGEQYF. The chain employs TRBV6-2 or TRBV6-3 and TRBJ2-7, with 7 nucleotides matching TRBD2. Germline CDR1 reads MNHEY; CDR2 reads SVGEGT. V shed 0 bases, J shed 7 bases, and the junction held 3 bases outside the gene matches. The CDR3 consists of 13 residues.

This clonotype was counted a few times. The V call is TRBV20-1, the J call TRBJ1-4; tentative D call: TRBD1 (6 bases). CDR3 size: 12 residues. CDR1 DFQATT and CDR2 SNEGSKA come from the germline V gene (reference sequence). Deletions cut 1 base from V and 9 bases from J, with 9 bases between. The CDR3 loop reads CSARVGGKKLFF. The CDR3 DNA is TGCAGTGCTAGAGTAGGGGGGAAAAAACTGTTTTTT.